Shown below are 27 T cell receptor beta chains from a single sample sequenced in a study of T cell responses to AZD1222 COVID-19 vaccine. Method: immunoSEQ multiplex PCR; TCRdb's copy keeps in-frame clones and lacks some. Seen here are around 180,000 clones, roughly 87% observed once, and the top ten hold 2.5% to 3%. The starting material was peripheral blood, obtained on day 0 of AZD1222 vaccination. The receptors shown here come from an adult in good health.

The rearrangement uses TRBV2 and TRBJ1-2; D remains ambiguous. CDR1 SNHLY and CDR2 FYNNEI come from the germline V gene. With 7 bases removed from V and 8 bases from J, the gap between germline ends came to 2 bases. The CDR3 is made up of 8 amino acids. CDR3 protein: CASNGYTF. In DNA, the CDR3 is TGTGCCAGCAACGGCTACACCTTC.

The J gene is TRBJ2-5, the V gene TRBV21-1. TRBV21-1 is termed a pseudogene. The length of the CDR3 is 15 residues. Here the CDR3 DNA reads TGTGCCAGCAGCCAGCGTTGGACGGACCAAGAGACCCAGTACTTC. Amino acid sequence: CASSQRWTDQETQYF.

The chain employs TRBV27 and TRBJ2-7, with 12 nucleotides matching TRBD2. The germline V gene encodes CDR1 MNHEY and CDR2 SMNVEV (reference sequence). Unmatched junction bases numbered 11, after V lost 8 bases and J lost 3 bases. The CDR3 consists of 16 residues. The CDR3 nucleotides are TGTGCCAGCTGTAGGACAAGACTAGCGGGAGTCTACGAGCAGTACTTC. This translates into CASCRTRLAGVYEQYF.

This sequence joins TRBV6-6 and TRBJ1-2; a possible D gene is TRBD1 (5 bases). The germline V gene has CDR1 MNHNY and CDR2 SVGAGI (reference sequence). The CDR3 runs 16 residues. V lost 0 bases, J lost 3 bases, and 14 bases lay in between. In DNA form, the CDR3 reads TGTGCCAGCAGTTACTCGATAGCAGGGTCAGACTATGGCTACACCTTC. It codes for CASSYSIAGSDYGYTF.

Only a few counts were recorded for this clone. V is TRBV4-2 and J is TRBJ2-1; TRBD2 is a possible D gene (6 bases). The CDR3 is 17 residues long. The V gene lost 2 bases and the J gene lost 4 bases, with 18 bases spanning the gap. The germline V gene encodes CDR1 LGHNA and CDR2 YNFKEQ. The CDR3 reads CASSQSSLSSGYNEQFF. The CDR3 DNA is TGTGCCAGCAGCCAATCTTCATTATCCAGCGGGTACAATGAGCAGTTCTTC.

The gene calls are TRBV2 and TRBJ2-7; D is undetermined. Per germline, CDR1 SNHLY and CDR2 FYNNEI. CDR3 length: 13 residues. V was clipped by 5 bases and J by 2 bases, with 10 bases between them. This CDR3 reads CASSPQPAYEQYF. DNA of the CDR3: TGTGCCAGCAGTCCCCAGCCAGCCTACGAGCAGTACTTC.

This sequence joins TRBV7-9 and TRBJ2-4; no firm D call. The ends were cut back, 5 bases at V and 1 base at J, with 12 bases in the middle. The CDR3 is 15 residues long. Germline values: CDR1 SEHNR, CDR2 FQNEAQ (reference sequence). CDR3 coding DNA: TGTGCCAGCAGCCTCGGCACCTTGGCCAAAAACATTCAGTACTTC. Protein: CASSLGTLAKNIQYF.

The rearrangement uses TRBV5-1 and TRBJ2-5; a possible D gene is TRBD2 (5 bases). V was clipped by 0 bases and J by 5 bases, with 14 bases between them. Germline CDR1 and CDR2: SGHRS and YFSETQ. This CDR3 has 15 residues. The CDR3 bases are TGCGCCAGCAGCTTGGGCACTAGTGTACGGGAGACCCAGTACTTC. It specifies CASSLGTSVRETQYF.

The gene calls are TRBV5-1 and TRBJ1-2, with D tentatively TRBD1 (5 bases). This CDR3 comprises 14 residues. Germline V gene sequence: CDR1 SGHRS, CDR2 YFSETQ. Trimming left V 4 bases short and J 6 bases short, with 16 bases between. The CDR3 DNA reads as TGCGCCAGCAGCCCGGGCGGGGGTTATAATGGCTACACCTTC. It yields the protein CASSPGGGYNGYTF.

The rearrangement uses TRBV5-4 and TRBJ2-7; the match to TRBD2 covers 11 bases. This CDR3 spans 15 amino acids. Trimming took 4 bases from V and 0 from J; bases not matched to a gene: 3. Germline V gene data show CDR1 as SGHNT and CDR2 as YYREEE (reference sequence). The CDR3: CASSPGLAASYEQYF. The CDR3 DNA follows: TGTGCCAGCAGCCCGGGACTAGCGGCCTCCTACGAGCAGTACTTC.

J is TRBJ1-2 and V is TRBV30; 8 nucleotides agree with TRBD1. CDR1 is GTSNPN, CDR2 SVGIG, per germline (reference sequence). V shed 1 base and J 3 bases; nucleotides not matched to a gene: 13. The CDR3 is 17 amino acids. CDR3 residues: CAWSDQFLAGGYYGYTF. The CDR3 DNA reads TGTGCCTGGAGTGACCAGTTCTTAGCAGGGGGCTACTATGGCTACACCTTC. Variable domain in full (rest from reference TRBV30 and TRBJ1-2): SQTIHQWPATLVQPVGSPLSLECTVEGTSNPNLYWYRQAAGRGLQLLFYSVGIGQISSEVPQNLSASRPQDRQFILSSKKLLLSDSGFYLCAWSDQFLAGGYYGYTFGSGTRLTVV.

This CDR3 is CASTYPGAGTEAFF. The CDR3 DNA is TGTGCCAGCACCTATCCGGGGGCAGGGACTGAAGCTTTCTTT. The chain carries TRBV6-5 and TRBJ1-1, with D possibly matching TRBD1 (6 bases). Germline CDR1 and CDR2: MNHEY and SVGAGI. Deletions cut 7 bases from V and 5 bases from J, with 17 bases between. The CDR3 spans 14 residues.

The J gene is TRBJ2-3, the V gene TRBV7-9; D might be TRBD1 (6 bases). V was pared by 6 bases and J by 5 bases, with 18 bases between. This CDR3 has 15 amino acids. CDR1 SEHNR and CDR2 FQNEAQ come from the germline V gene (reference sequence). The DNA of the CDR3 is TGTGCCAGCAGACACAGGAGGACAGAAGTAGATACGCAGTATTTT. Protein: CASRHRRTEVDTQYF.

The chain is built from TRBV6-5 and TRBJ1-1; possible D gene TRBD1, 5 bases. Germline values: CDR1 MNHEY, CDR2 SVGAGI. The V end was cut by 2 bases, the J end by 10 bases, with 14 bases between. The CDR3 loop spans 13 amino acids. CDR3 sequence: CASSYAGTLAAFF. The CDR3 DNA is TGTGCCAGCAGTTACGCCGGGACGTTAGCAGCTTTCTTT.

The V gene is TRBV7-9, the J gene TRBJ2-7, with 10 bases lining up with TRBD2. Trimming at V came to 1 base and at J to 4 bases, leaving 4 bases not matched to a gene. Germline assignment: CDR1 SEHNR and CDR2 FQNEAQ (reference sequence). This CDR3 is built from 15 residues. Written as DNA, the CDR3 is TGTGCCAGCAGCTTAGGGACTAGCGGAGTTTACGAGCAGTACTTC. Encoded protein: CASSLGTSGVYEQYF.

The chain recombines TRBV29-1 with TRBJ2-3; no clear D gene. CDR1 is SQVTM, CDR2 ANQGSEA, per germline. The CDR3 covers 12 residues. The V end lost 6 bases, the J end lost 1 base, and 8 bases lay between the germline ends. CDR3 amino acids: CSVRPGTDTQYF. As DNA, the CDR3 is TGCAGCGTACGACCGGGCACAGATACGCAGTATTTT.

The chain has TRBV5-1 and TRBJ1-1, with a tentative D call TRBD1 (5 bases). This CDR3 is built from 15 residues. V was shortened by 3 bases and J by 0 bases, with 12 bases between the two germline ends. Germline loops: CDR1 SGHRS, CDR2 YFSETQ. The CDR3 bases are TGCGCCAGCAGCTCGGGGCCGGCCATGAACACTGAAGCTTTCTTT. Residues: CASSSGPAMNTEAFF.

The rearrangement joins TRBV18 to TRBJ2-2; 10 bases line up with TRBD1. V lost 3 bases and J lost 5; bases outside the gene matches: 3. CDR3 size: 15 residues. Germline CDR1 reads KGHSH; CDR2 reads LQKENI. The CDR3 coding sequence is TGTGCCAGCTCACCGGGACAGGGGAGAACCGGGGAGCTGTTTTTT. Translation gives CASSPGQGRTGELFF.

The chain uses TRBV30 and TRBJ2-1; 8 bases fit TRBD2. Per the germline V gene, CDR1 is GTSNPN and CDR2 is SVGIG (reference sequence). V shed 4 bases, J shed 9 bases, and the junction held 5 bases outside the gene matches. The CDR3 has 12 amino acids. CDR3 in amino acids: CAWNEAGAEQFF. The CDR3 DNA reads TGTGCCTGGAATGAAGCGGGAGCTGAGCAGTTCTTC. The whole variable domain, remainder taken from reference TRBV30 and TRBJ2-1, is SQTIHQWPATLVQPVGSPLSLECTVEGTSNPNLYWYRQAAGRGLQLLFYSVGIGQISSEVPQNLSASRPQDRQFILSSKKLLLSDSGFYLCAWNEAGAEQFFGPGTRLTVL.

The chain recombines TRBV9 with TRBJ2-7; D uncertain. Germline values: CDR1 SGDLS, CDR2 YYNGEE. V lost 0 bases, J lost 3 bases, and 16 bases lay in between. The CDR3 covers 16 residues. This chain's CDR3 is CASSVVPFAAGYEQYF. The CDR3 DNA sequence: TGTGCCAGCAGCGTAGTCCCCTTTGCGGCAGGCTACGAGCAGTACTTC.

The rearrangement links TRBV3-1 (or the pseudogene TRBV3-2) to TRBJ2-3; TRBD2 matches 14 bases. J gave up 7 bases and V 4 bases, and 10 bases lay outside the gene matches. From germline, CDR1 is LGHDT and CDR2 YNNKEL (reference sequence). This CDR3 has 17 residues. This CDR3 is CASSPVGLAGVVHTQYF. The CDR3 coding sequence is TGTGCCAGCAGCCCCGTGGGACTAGCGGGAGTCGTGCATACGCAGTATTTT.

V gene TRBV6-5 combines with J gene TRBJ2-7; D tentatively fits TRBD1 or TRBD2 (5 bases each). Germline V gene sequence: CDR1 MNHEY, CDR2 SVGAGI. The CDR3 totals 15 residues. V was pared by 2 bases and J by 2 bases, with 13 bases between. Here the CDR3 DNA reads TGTGCCAGCAGTTACAGGGGACCCACTCCCTACGAGCAGTACTTC. Protein: CASSYRGPTPYEQYF.

In DNA, the CDR3 is TGTGCCAGCCGGAGAGGGACTGGGGCAGATACGCAGTATTTT. Translated: CASRRGTGADTQYF. This chain joins TRBV6-5 and TRBJ2-3, with D maybe TRBD2 (6 bases). Per germline, CDR1 MNHEY and CDR2 SVGAGI. Trimming took 8 bases from V and 4 from J, leaving 16 bases between them. The CDR3 runs 14 residues.

V is TRBV7-2 and J is TRBJ1-3, with D perhaps matching TRBD1 (5 bases). Germline V CDR1 and CDR2: SGHTA, FQGNSA. The CDR3 totals 18 residues. V was shortened by 5 bases and J by 1 base, with 21 bases between the two germline ends. In DNA, the CDR3 is TGTGCCAGCAGCAGCCAATTGGGGCAGGGCGCATCTGGAAACACCATATATTTT. Encoded protein: CASSSQLGQGASGNTIYF.

The chain has TRBV18 and TRBJ2-7, with TRBD2 matching 11 bases. V was pared by 4 bases and J by 4 bases, with 6 bases of the junction left unmatched. CDR3 size: 15 residues. CDR1 and CDR2 from the germline V gene are KGHSH and LQKENI. CDR3 region: CASSLAGTSGYEQYF. In nucleotides, the CDR3 is TGTGCCAGCTCACTGGCCGGGACTAGCGGATACGAGCAGTACTTC.

This clone appeared a few times. This rearrangement joins TRBV19 to TRBJ2-4; D is perhaps TRBD1 or TRBD2 (5 bases each). With 7 bases removed from V and 1 base from J, the gap between germline ends came to 8 bases. CDR1 and CDR2 from the germline V gene are LNHDA and SQIVND (reference sequence). This CDR3 has 13 residues. The CDR3 DNA reads as TGTGCCAGTAACGAGGGGGCCAAAAACATTCAGTACTTC. Protein product: CASNEGAKNIQYF. Looking up the rest from reference TRBV19 and TRBJ2-4 gives the full variable domain: DGGITQSPKYLFRKEGQNVTLSCEQNLNHDAMYWYRQDPGQGLRLIYYSQIVNDFQKGDIAEGYSVSREKKESFPLTVTSAQKNPTAFYLCASNEGAKNIQYFGAGTRLSVL.

This chain joins TRBV18 and TRBJ2-7; D is unresolved. The CDR3 is 14 amino acids. Germline assignment: CDR1 KGHSH and CDR2 LQKENI. V lost 3 bases, J lost 0 bases, and 9 bases lay in between. The DNA of the CDR3 is TGTGCCAGCTCACCCGGACGAAGCTCCTACGAGCAGTACTTC. Translating it yields CASSPGRSSYEQYF.